Following are 7 T cell receptor beta chains from one sample sequenced in a study of control samples from healthy donors and cancer patients. Sequencing used immunoSEQ multiplex PCR; TCRdb keeps in-frame clones, though not all of them. Altogether roughly 55,000 clones are present, roughly 90% being singletons, with the ten largest covering about 3.8%. Specimen: blood. Receptor source: a man between 45 and 60 years old in good health.

The chain carries TRBV29-1 and TRBJ2-4; 7 bases map to TRBD2. The germline gives CDR1 SQVTM, CDR2 ANQGSEA. Trimming took 6 bases from V and 4 from J; bases not matched to a gene: 12. CDR3 length: 15 residues. CDR3 in amino acids: CSVNSGGLQKNIQYF. CDR3 coding DNA: TGCAGCGTCAACTCGGGGGGACTGCAAAAAAACATTCAGTACTTC. The full variable domain, in which reference TRBV29-1 and TRBJ2-4 provide the parts outside the CDR3, is SAVISQKPSRDICQRGTSLTIQCQVDSQVTMMFWYRQQPGQSLTLIATANQGSEATYESGFVIDKFPISRPNLTFSTLTVSNMSPEDSSIYLCSVNSGGLQKNIQYFGAGTRLSVL.

This chain joins TRBV28 and TRBJ2-2, with 8 bases lining up with TRBD1. There are 15 residues in the CDR3. Germline V gene lookup returns CDR1 MDHEN and CDR2 SYDVKM. The CDR3 loop is CGGKSAQGDTGELFF. The CDR3 DNA reads as TGTGGCGGGAAATCGGCACAGGGGGACACCGGGGAGCTGTTTTTT.

V usage is TRBV6-4 and J usage is TRBJ2-1, with D possibly matching TRBD2 (6 bases). This CDR3 has 15 amino acids. Germline V gives CDR1 MRHNA, CDR2 SNTAGT. Trimming removed 5 bases at V and 0 bases at J, with 11 bases between. CDR3 sequence reads: CASSKDGSSYNEQFF. The CDR3 region has the DNA TGTGCCAGCAGTAAGGACGGGAGCTCCTACAATGAGCAGTTCTTC.

V and J are TRBV4-3 and TRBJ1-2; no clear D gene. Germline CDR1 and CDR2: LGHNA and YSLEER. The CDR3 loop spans 17 amino acids. Trimming pared 2 bases from V and 8 bases from J, leaving 24 bases between. The CDR3 nucleotides read TGCGCCAGCAGCCAACCCATAGGACGGTCTGGGATGGGGGGCTACACCTTC. Amino acids: CASSQPIGRSGMGGYTF.

The chain employs TRBV5-1 and TRBJ2-3, with D possibly being TRBD2 (5 bases). This CDR3 comprises 15 residues. Germline lookup yields CDR1 SGHRS and CDR2 YFSETQ. V dropped 0 bases and J dropped 0 bases, with 8 bases sitting between them. CDR3 amino acids: CASSLAGVSTDTQYF. CDR3 nucleotides: TGCGCCAGCAGCTTGGCCGGGGTTAGCACAGATACGCAGTATTTT. The complete variable domain, with remaining parts taken from reference TRBV5-1 and TRBJ2-3, reads KAGVTQTPRYLIKTRGQQVTLSCSPISGHRSVSWYQQTPGQGLQFLFEYFSETQRNKGNFPGRFSGRQFSNSRSEMNVSTLELGDSALYLCASSLAGVSTDTQYFGPGTRLTVL.

V usage is TRBV24-1 and J usage is TRBJ1-5; TRBD1 matches 9 bases. V shed 3 bases and J 6 bases; nucleotides not matched to a gene: 8. This CDR3 has 16 amino acids. Germline CDR1 KGHDR, CDR2 SFDVKD. CDR3 nucleotides: TGTGCCACCAGTGATCGAGGCGGGACAGGGACTCAGCCCCAGCATTTT. Translation: CATSDRGGTGTQPQHF.

About this clone: At one end, the junction sequence differs from germline, possibly due to a read error. This chain uses TRBV7-9 with TRBJ1-1; unclear D gene. This CDR3 region has 12 residues. The germline V gene has CDR1 SEHNR and CDR2 FQNEAQ (reference sequence). The CDR3 spells CASSDMKTEAFF. The DNA of the CDR3 is TGTGCCAGCAGCGACATGAAAACTGAAGCTTTCTTT.